What follows are 29 T cell receptor beta chains derived from one specimen sequenced in a study of cytomegalovirus exposure and HLA in healthy donors. The PCR had 60 Vbeta and 13 Jbeta primers. Sequenced by immunoSEQ multiplex PCR; TCRdb stores in-frame clones only, minus some. The table records 120,000 or so clones, over 70% of them present only once. Sequenced input: PBMCs. The receptors derive from a woman aged 45-65 years in good health and CMV-seropositive.

The chain employs TRBV5-1 and TRBJ1-1; D is perhaps TRBD1 (5 bases). Trimming shortened V by 2 bases and J by 1 base, and 18 bases separated the two germline ends. Looked up from germline, CDR1 is SGHRS and CDR2 is YFSETQ. This CDR3 has 17 residues. The CDR3 DNA sequence: TGCGCCAGCAGCTTAGCACGCGGCGGGGGTAGGAACACTGAAGCTTTCTTT. Translation: CASSLARGGGRNTEAFF.

This rearrangement joins TRBV7-8 to TRBJ2-5; 8 bases are shared with TRBD2. Germline-derived CDR1 and CDR2 are SGHVS and FQNEAQ. The CDR3 spans 18 residues. V lost 1 base to trimming and J lost 0 bases; unmatched junction nucleotides: 10. CDR3 DNA: TGTGCCAGCAGCTTAGAGGCGTGGGCGGGGGGCAACCAAGAGACCCAGTACTTC. Residues: CASSLEAWAGGNQETQYF. Combining the CDR3 with reference TRBV7-8 and TRBJ2-5 gives the whole variable domain GAGVSQSPRYKVAKRGQDVALRCDPISGHVSLFWYQQALGQGPEFLTYFQNEAQLDKSGLPSDRFFAERPEGSVSTLKIQRTQQEDSAVYLCASSLEAWAGGNQETQYFGPGTRLLVL.

A single count supports this clone. This chain links TRBV4-2 with TRBJ2-1; 12 bases fit TRBD2. Unmatched junction bases numbered 6, after V lost 3 bases and J lost 9 bases. CDR3 length: 15 residues. Germline CDR1 and CDR2: LGHNA and YNFKEQ. For the CDR3, the DNA is TGTGCCAGCAGCCACCTAGCGGGGGGGCCGGGTGAGCAGTTCTTC. Encoded protein: CASSHLAGGPGEQFF.

This clone has a handful of counts. The chain combines TRBV4-1 with TRBJ1-1; D is possibly TRBD1 (5 bases). Germline values: CDR1 MGHRA, CDR2 YSYEKL. Trimming took off 4 bases at V and 6 bases at J, with 12 bases between the two ends. The CDR3 runs 13 residues. DNA of the CDR3: TGCGCCAGCAGCCCCGAAAGGGGCCCTGAAGCTTTCTTT. This sequence encodes CASSPERGPEAFF.

The rearrangement joins TRBV5-1 to TRBJ2-7, with TRBD2 matching 7 bases. J was trimmed by 0 bases and V by 5 bases; bases with no gene match: 8. CDR3 size: 15 residues. CDR1 is SGHRS, CDR2 YFSETQ, per germline. The CDR3 DNA is TGCGCCAGCAGTTTAATAGCGGGTTACTCCTACGAGCAGTACTTC. It is translated as CASSLIAGYSYEQYF.

The chain is built from TRBV5-8 and TRBJ2-3; perhaps TRBD2 as D (5 bases). Germline V gene sequence: CDR1 SGHTS, CDR2 YDEGEE. The CDR3 runs to 16 residues. Trimming shortened V by 4 bases and J by 7 bases, and 22 bases separated the two germline ends. This chain's CDR3 is CASSIPGGSSGYTQYF. As DNA, the CDR3 is TGTGCCAGCAGCATACCCGGCGGGTCCTCGGGGTATACGCAGTATTTT.

Only a few counts were recorded for this clone. The V and J genes are TRBV4-3 and TRBJ1-1; TRBD1 matches at 10 bases. CDR3 length: 16 residues. The V gene end was trimmed by 2 bases and the J gene end by 5 bases; junction bases not matched to a gene: 8. The germline gives CDR1 LGHNA, CDR2 YSLEER. CDR3 region: CASSQTTTGGRTEAFF. CDR3 DNA: TGCGCCAGCAGCCAAACTACGACAGGGGGCCGTACTGAAGCTTTCTTT.

The rearrangement uses TRBV12-5 and TRBJ1-2; D might be TRBD1 (5 bases). Trimming pared 0 bases from V and 4 bases from J, leaving 15 bases between. Germline lookup yields CDR1 LGHNT and CDR2 FRNRAP. The CDR3 length is 16 residues. The CDR3 loop reads CASGLVRREGSYGYTF. The CDR3 DNA reads as TGTGCTAGTGGTTTGGTACGCAGGGAGGGATCCTATGGCTACACCTTC.

The chain recombines TRBV21-1 with TRBJ1-2. TRBV21-1 has pseudogene status. The CDR3 loop spans 18 amino acids. The CDR3 is CASNPTVRCFGANYGYTF. The CDR3 DNA follows: TGTGCCAGCAATCCAACGGTTAGGTGTTTTGGAGCTAACTATGGCTACACCTTC.

The chain has TRBV7-2 and TRBJ2-5; 9 bases map to TRBD2. CDR3 size: 14 residues. Germline CDR1 and CDR2: SGHTA and FQGNSA. The trim removed 5 bases at V and 5 bases at J, leaving 6 bases unmatched. CDR3 loop: CASSLGGGVETQYF. CDR3 DNA sequence: TGTGCCAGCAGCCTAGGCGGGGGGGTGGAGACCCAGTACTTC.

The rearrangement joins TRBV10-3 to TRBJ2-1; D ambiguous. This CDR3 has 12 residues. Trimming took 0 bases from V and 13 from J, leaving 10 bases between them. The V gene's germline CDR1 is ENHRY and CDR2 SYGVKD. CDR3 in DNA: TGTGCCATCAGTGAGTCGTCGCTAGAACAGTTCTTC. Translated: CAISESSLEQFF.

This chain uses TRBV6-5 with TRBJ1-2; tentative D call: TRBD1 (6 bases). This CDR3 has 15 residues. Germline-derived CDR1 and CDR2 are MNHEY and SVGAGI. Trimming removed 0 bases at V and 8 bases at J, with 16 bases between. CDR3 amino acids: CASSYSGQGTRGYTF. CDR3 DNA: TGTGCCAGCAGTTACTCTGGGCAGGGGACCAGGGGCTACACCTTC.

The rearrangement joins TRBV6-1 to TRBJ2-2; D unclear. V was clipped by 3 bases and J by 7 bases, with 3 bases between them. The CDR3 spans 11 residues. Per the germline V gene, CDR1 is MNHNS and CDR2 is SASEGT. Written as DNA, the CDR3 is TGTGCCAGCAGTGACGTCGGGGAGCTGTTTTTT. Protein product: CASSDVGELFF.

V is TRBV2 and J is TRBJ2-3; TRBD2 agrees at 8 bases. V dropped 2 bases and J dropped 4; count of bases not matched to a gene: 11. In germline, CDR1 is SNHLY, CDR2 FYNNEI. This CDR3 comprises 17 residues. CDR3 protein: CASSEIASGSFSDTQYF. CDR3 nucleotides: TGTGCCAGCAGTGAAATAGCCAGCGGGAGTTTCTCAGATACGCAGTATTTT.

This chain connects TRBV6-1 to TRBJ2-5, with a tentative D call TRBD1 (6 bases). The CDR3 length is 17 residues. Germline-derived CDR1 and CDR2 are MNHNS and SASEGT. Trimming removed 1 base from V and 4 bases from J, with 19 bases in between. The chain's CDR3 is CASSEGVVAGVRETQYF. The CDR3 DNA follows: TGTGCCAGCAGTGAAGGGGTGGTGGCAGGGGTTCGAGAGACCCAGTACTTC.

This chain connects TRBV19 to TRBJ1-4; 9 bases match TRBD1. The CDR3 loop spans 17 amino acids. V shed 6 bases, J shed 0 bases, and the junction held 8 bases outside the gene matches. Germline V lookup: CDR1 LNHDA, CDR2 SQIVND (reference sequence). The DNA for the CDR3 is TGTGCCAGTAGCAGGGACAGGGATATTGCAACTAATGAAAAACTGTTTTTT. Amino acid sequence: CASSRDRDIATNEKLFF.

The CDR3 spells CASSLGPLSNQPQHF. CDR3 bases: TGCGCCAGCAGCTTGGGTCCCCTTAGCAATCAGCCCCAGCATTTT. This rearrangement joins TRBV5-1 to TRBJ1-5, with D unclear. The germline V gene has CDR1 SGHRS and CDR2 YFSETQ. There are 15 residues in the CDR3. V lost 0 bases and J 0 bases, leaving 7 bases between the germline ends.

The chain has TRBV30 and TRBJ1-6; no firm D call. The CDR3 sequence is 15 residues long. CDR1 GTSNPN and CDR2 SVGIG come from the germline V gene (reference sequence). Deletions cut 0 bases from V and 10 bases from J, with 16 bases between. In nucleotides, the CDR3 is TGTGCCTGGAGTGTCGGACTGGGAATATCGTCACCCCTCCACTTT. As protein: CAWSVGLGISSPLHF. Variable domain in full (rest from reference TRBV30 and TRBJ1-6): SQTIHQWPATLVQPVGSPLSLECTVEGTSNPNLYWYRQAAGRGLQLLFYSVGIGQISSEVPQNLSASRPQDRQFILSSKKLLLSDSGFYLCAWSVGLGISSPLHFGNGTRLTVT.

CDR3 nucleotides: TGTGCCTGGAGTTCGAACAGAGCTCGAGGCAATCAGCCCCAGCATTTT. It codes for CAWSSNRARGNQPQHF. This chain connects TRBV30 to TRBJ1-5, with unresolved D. The length of the CDR3 is 16 residues. Deletions cut 2 bases from V and 2 bases from J, with 16 bases between. Germline CDR1 is GTSNPN and CDR2 is SVGIG (reference sequence).

This sequence joins TRBV30 and TRBJ1-5; TRBD1 matches at 7 bases. The CDR3 consists of 14 residues. V lost 2 bases, J lost 5 bases, and 6 bases stayed unmatched. The V gene's germline CDR1 is GTSNPN and CDR2 SVGIG (reference sequence). CDR3: CAWSKGQNYQPQHF. CDR3 bases: TGTGCCTGGAGTAAGGGACAGAATTATCAGCCCCAGCATTTT.

This chain connects TRBV27 to TRBJ2-1; 7 bases fit TRBD2. Trimming cost V 6 bases and J 8 bases; bases outside gene matches: 13. Looked up from germline, CDR1 is MNHEY and CDR2 is SMNVEV (reference sequence). The CDR3 length is 15 residues. CDR3 nucleotides: TGTGCCAGCAGATCGGGTGGGAGGGCCAGAGATGAGCAGTTCTTC. Residues: CASRSGGRARDEQFF.

In its sample, this clone was seen once. The chain uses TRBV10-1 and TRBJ1-5, with a weak D call TRBD1 (6 bases). CDR1 and CDR2 (germline): WNHNN, SYGVQD (reference sequence). The CDR3 runs to 18 residues. Deletions cut 0 bases from V and 7 bases from J, with 22 bases between. The CDR3 spells CASSESGRGKFVGQPQHF. The CDR3 nucleotides are TGCGCCAGCAGTGAGTCTGGCAGGGGAAAATTCGTCGGGCAGCCCCAGCATTTT.

The J gene is TRBJ2-7, the V gene TRBV6-5, with 7 bases lining up with TRBD2. The CDR3 covers 13 residues. V trimming: 0 bases; J trimming: 11 bases; junction bases outside the gene matches: 7. The germline V gene has CDR1 MNHEY and CDR2 SVGAGI. CDR3 bases: TGTGCCAGCAGTTACTCCGGCGGGAGTACGAAGTACTTC. This codes for CASSYSGGSTKYF.

This clone has more than one count but fewer than ten. The chain carries TRBV30 and TRBJ1-4; maybe TRBD1 (5 bases). V lost 2 bases and J 8 bases, leaving 15 bases between the germline ends. CDR1 is GTSNPN, CDR2 SVGIG, per germline (reference sequence). The CDR3 is 14 amino acids. The chain's CDR3 is CAWSTPGVGEKLFF. CDR3 DNA sequence: TGTGCCTGGAGTACCCCGGGGGTAGGCGAAAAACTGTTTTTT.

This clone was counted a single time. A read error may produce the germline difference seen at one junction end. The chain carries TRBV7-9 and TRBJ2-7; D gene ambiguous. From germline, CDR1 is SEHNR and CDR2 FQNEAQ (reference sequence). The CDR3 contains 11 residues. CDR3 nucleotides: TGTTCCAGCAGCTTCAACTACGAGCAGTACTTC. This gives the protein CSSSFNYEQYF.

The CDR3 DNA is TGTGCCAGCTCACTTTTCCAAACAGGGGGTGGACCCTACGAGCAGTACTTC. It yields the protein CASSLFQTGGGPYEQYF. V gene TRBV18 combines with J gene TRBJ2-7; 8 bases align to TRBD1. V lost 4 bases, J lost 2 bases, and 13 bases stayed unmatched. The CDR3 has 17 amino acids. Looked up from germline, CDR1 is KGHSH and CDR2 is LQKENI.

This chain joins TRBV11-2 and TRBJ2-5, with TRBD2 identical over 11 bases. V lost 8 bases, J lost 3 bases, and 20 bases stayed unmatched. The CDR3 extends over 19 amino acids. The germline gives CDR1 SGHAT, CDR2 FQNNGV. The CDR3 here is CASQSRIDALAGGEETQYF. In nucleotides, the CDR3 is TGTGCCAGCCAGAGTCGGATTGACGCTTTAGCGGGAGGGGAAGAGACCCAGTACTTC.

The sample holds one count of this clone. This sequence joins TRBV12-5 and TRBJ2-3, with unresolved D. Germline values: CDR1 LGHNT, CDR2 FRNRAP. This CDR3 has 13 amino acids. The germline V and J ends were trimmed by 9 bases and 2 bases, with 12 bases remaining between them. The CDR3 loop is CASLPSITDTQYF. The CDR3 coding sequence is TGTGCTAGCCTCCCATCTATCACAGATACGCAGTATTTT.

This clone was picked up a small number of times. This chain connects TRBV7-2 to TRBJ1-2; perhaps TRBD1 as D (6 bases). V was shortened by 5 bases and J by 4 bases, with 11 bases between the two germline ends. The CDR3 consists of 13 residues. The germline gives CDR1 SGHTA, CDR2 FQGNSA. The CDR3, as DNA: TGTGCCAGCAGCCCCACAGGGTCCTATGGCTACACCTTC. Protein sequence: CASSPTGSYGYTF.